This T cell receptor beta chain originates from a study of cytomegalovirus exposure and HLA in healthy donors. Whole-study findings and limits: Despite most TCR sequences being rare, some public TCRs occurred in many donors. Cytomegalovirus-associated TCR beta chains were listed, numbering roughly 150.

As concerns this clone: Its antigen is unknown.

Unmatched junction bases numbered 2, after V lost 4 bases and J lost 0 bases. The CDR3 contains 15 residues. Germline V lookup: CDR1 SGDLS, CDR2 YYNGEE. Data came from immunoSEQ multiplex PCR; TCRdb stores just in-frame clones and leaves some out. The data show about 110,000 clones, about 88% seen once. This sequence joins TRBV9 and TRBJ2-4; 9 positions agree with TRBD1. The sequence came from a woman aged 18-29 years in good health and CMV-seropositive. Sequencing input: PBMCs. The CDR3: CASSTTGGAKNIQYF. The DNA for the CDR3 is TGTGCCAGCAGCACGACAGGGGGAGCCAAAAACATTCAGTACTTC.